The source of this TCR beta chain is a study of cytomegalovirus exposure and HLA in healthy donors. Across the study: HLA-typed donors were the source of about 85 million unique TCRs held in an early data release. Among the 398 donors who were genotyped, roughly 85% fell in the genetic ancestry cluster that is associated with self-reported Caucasian donors.

Overall study results and limits: Most CMV-associated TCR beta chains appeared HLA-restricted in a later analysis. Overall, approximately 180 TCR beta chains were annotated as cytomegalovirus-associated.

The CDR3 is 14 amino acids. Germline values: CDR1 MDHEN, CDR2 SYDVKM. Trimming stripped 6 bases from V and 3 bases from J, with 12 bases between. This clone was observed a handful of times. Antigen specificity is unknown. Use of 60 Vbeta and 13 Jbeta primers characterized the PCR. Measured with immunoSEQ multiplex PCR; TCRdb has only the in-frame clones, and not every one. Of approximately 210,000 clones listed, around 79% were seen once; the top ten hold less than 2%. Sequenced input: PBMCs. This clonotype was obtained from a male donor in good health and CMV-seronegative. The chain has TRBV28 and TRBJ1-5; D is perhaps TRBD1 (5 bases). Here the CDR3 DNA reads TGTGCCAGCAGGTTAGGGGAGATCAATCAGCCCCAGCATTTT. It is translated as CASRLGEINQPQHF.